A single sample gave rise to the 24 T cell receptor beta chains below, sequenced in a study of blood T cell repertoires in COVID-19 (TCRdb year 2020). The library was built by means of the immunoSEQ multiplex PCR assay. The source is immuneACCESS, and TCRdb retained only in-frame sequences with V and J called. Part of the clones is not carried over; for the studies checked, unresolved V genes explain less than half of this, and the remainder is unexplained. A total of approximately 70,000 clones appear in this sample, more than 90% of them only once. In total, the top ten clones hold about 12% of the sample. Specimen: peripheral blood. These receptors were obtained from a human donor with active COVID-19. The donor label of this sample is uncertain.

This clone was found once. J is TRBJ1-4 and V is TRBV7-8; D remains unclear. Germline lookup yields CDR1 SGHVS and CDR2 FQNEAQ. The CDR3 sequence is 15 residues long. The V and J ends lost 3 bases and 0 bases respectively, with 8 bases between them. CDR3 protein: CASSLRVATNEKLFF. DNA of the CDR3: TGTGCCAGCAGCTTGAGGGTCGCAACTAATGAAAAACTGTTTTTT.

The CDR3 protein is CASSNLARPYEQYF. The DNA of the CDR3 is TGTGCCAGCAGCAACCTAGCGAGACCCTACGAGCAGTACTTC. The rearrangement links TRBV9 to TRBJ2-7; D is perhaps TRBD2 (6 bases). Deletions cut 4 bases from V and 2 bases from J, with 13 bases between. The CDR3 runs 14 residues. Germline CDR1 and CDR2: SGDLS and YYNGEE.

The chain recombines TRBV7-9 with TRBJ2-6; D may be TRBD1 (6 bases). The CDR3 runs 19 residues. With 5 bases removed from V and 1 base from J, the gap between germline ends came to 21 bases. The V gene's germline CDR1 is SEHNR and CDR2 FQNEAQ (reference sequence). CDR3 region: CASSPVVGGGFSGANVLTF. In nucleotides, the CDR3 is TGTGCCAGCAGCCCTGTTGTTGGGGGCGGTTTTTCTGGGGCCAACGTCCTGACTTTC.

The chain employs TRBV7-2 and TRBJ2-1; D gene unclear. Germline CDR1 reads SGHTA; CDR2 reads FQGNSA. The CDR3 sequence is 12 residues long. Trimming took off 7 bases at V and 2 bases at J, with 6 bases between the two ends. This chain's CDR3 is CASTRAYNEQFF. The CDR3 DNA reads TGTGCCAGCACCCGAGCCTACAATGAGCAGTTCTTC.

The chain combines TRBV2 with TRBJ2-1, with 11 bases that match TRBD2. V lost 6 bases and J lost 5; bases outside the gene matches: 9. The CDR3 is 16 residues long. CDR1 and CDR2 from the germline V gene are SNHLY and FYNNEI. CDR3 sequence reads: CASRGRGLAENNEQFF. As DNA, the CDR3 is TGTGCCAGCAGAGGAAGGGGACTAGCGGAGAACAATGAGCAGTTCTTC.

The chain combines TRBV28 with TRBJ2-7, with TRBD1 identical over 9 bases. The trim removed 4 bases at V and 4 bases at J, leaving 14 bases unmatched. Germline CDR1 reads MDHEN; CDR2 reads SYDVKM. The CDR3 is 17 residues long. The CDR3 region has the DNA TGTGCCAGCAGTTCCGCGGGACAGGGTAGGTCTCTGTACGAGCAGTACTTC. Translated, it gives CASSSAGQGRSLYEQYF.

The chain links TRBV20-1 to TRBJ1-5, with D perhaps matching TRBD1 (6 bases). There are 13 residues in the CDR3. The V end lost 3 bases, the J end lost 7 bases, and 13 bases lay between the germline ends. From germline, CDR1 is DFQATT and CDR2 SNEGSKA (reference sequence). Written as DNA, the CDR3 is TGCAGTGCTAGTGGCGGGGGGCTCCAGCCCCAGCATTTT. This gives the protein CSASGGGLQPQHF.

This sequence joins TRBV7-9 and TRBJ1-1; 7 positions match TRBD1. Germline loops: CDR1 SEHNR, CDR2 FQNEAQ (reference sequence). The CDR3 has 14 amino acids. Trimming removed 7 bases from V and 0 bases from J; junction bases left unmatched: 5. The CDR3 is CASTRGQVNTEAFF. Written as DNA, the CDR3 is TGTGCCAGCACCCGCGGACAGGTGAACACTGAAGCTTTCTTT.

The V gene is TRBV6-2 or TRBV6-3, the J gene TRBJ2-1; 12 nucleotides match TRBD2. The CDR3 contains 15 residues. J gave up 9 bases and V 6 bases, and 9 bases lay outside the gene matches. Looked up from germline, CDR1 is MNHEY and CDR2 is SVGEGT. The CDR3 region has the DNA TGTGCCAGCAGCCCCCGACTAGCGGGAGTAGGTGAGCAGTTCTTC. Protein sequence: CASSPRLAGVGEQFF.

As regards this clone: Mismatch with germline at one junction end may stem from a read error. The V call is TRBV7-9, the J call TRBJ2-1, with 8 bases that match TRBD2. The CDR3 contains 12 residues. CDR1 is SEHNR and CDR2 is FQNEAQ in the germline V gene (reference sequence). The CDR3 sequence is CAGSGRWEEQFF. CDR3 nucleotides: TGTGCCGGCAGCGGGAGATGGGAGGAGCAGTTCTTC. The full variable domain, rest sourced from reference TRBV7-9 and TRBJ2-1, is DTGVSQNPRHKITKRGQNVTFRCDPISEHNRLYWYRQTLGQGPEFLTYFQNEAQLEKSRLLSDRFSAERPKGSFSTLEIQRTEQGDSAMYLCAGSGRWEEQFFGPGTRLTVL.

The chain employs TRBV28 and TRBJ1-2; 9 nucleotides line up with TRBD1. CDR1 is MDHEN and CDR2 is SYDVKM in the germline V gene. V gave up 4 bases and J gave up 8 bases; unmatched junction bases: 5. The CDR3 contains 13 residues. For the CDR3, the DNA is TGTGCCAGCAGTTCGGGGACAGGGAGAGGCTACACCTTC. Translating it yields CASSSGTGRGYTF.

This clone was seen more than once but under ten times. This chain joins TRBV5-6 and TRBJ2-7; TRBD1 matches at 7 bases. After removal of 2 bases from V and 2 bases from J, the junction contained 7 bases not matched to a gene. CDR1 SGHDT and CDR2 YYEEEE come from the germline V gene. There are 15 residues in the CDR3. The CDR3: CASSFRTGATYEQYF. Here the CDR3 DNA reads TGTGCCAGCAGCTTTAGAACAGGGGCCACCTACGAGCAGTACTTC.

The CDR3 sequence is CASSVWQGGVLYF. In DNA, the CDR3 is TGTGCCAGCAGCGTATGGCAAGGGGGGGTACTGTATTTT. The chain has TRBV9 and TRBJ2-3; a weak D match, TRBD2 (7 bases). The CDR3 has 13 amino acids. Germline lookup yields CDR1 SGDLS and CDR2 YYNGEE. The V end was cut by 1 base, the J end by 14 bases, with 17 bases between.

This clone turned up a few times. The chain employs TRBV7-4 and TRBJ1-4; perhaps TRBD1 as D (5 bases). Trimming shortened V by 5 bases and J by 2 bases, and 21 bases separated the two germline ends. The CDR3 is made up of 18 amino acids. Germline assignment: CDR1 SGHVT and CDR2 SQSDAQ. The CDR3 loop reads CASSLRRRVRSTNEKLFF. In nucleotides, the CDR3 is TGTGCCAGCAGCCTCCGCCGCAGGGTTAGATCGACTAATGAAAAACTGTTTTTT.

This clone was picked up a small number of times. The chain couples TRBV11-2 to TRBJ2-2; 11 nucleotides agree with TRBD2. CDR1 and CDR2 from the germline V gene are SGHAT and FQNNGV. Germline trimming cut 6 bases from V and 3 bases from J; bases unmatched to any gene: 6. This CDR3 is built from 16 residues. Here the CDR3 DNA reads TGTGCCAGCAGTTGGGGGACTAGCGGACACACCGGGGAGCTGTTTTTT. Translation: CASSWGTSGHTGELFF.

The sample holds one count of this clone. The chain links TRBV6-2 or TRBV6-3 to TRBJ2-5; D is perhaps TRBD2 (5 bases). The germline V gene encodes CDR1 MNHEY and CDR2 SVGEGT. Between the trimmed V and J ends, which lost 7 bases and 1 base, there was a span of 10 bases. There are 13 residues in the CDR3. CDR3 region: CASTPGSQETQYF. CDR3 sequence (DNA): TGTGCCAGCACCCCGGGGAGCCAAGAGACCCAGTACTTC.

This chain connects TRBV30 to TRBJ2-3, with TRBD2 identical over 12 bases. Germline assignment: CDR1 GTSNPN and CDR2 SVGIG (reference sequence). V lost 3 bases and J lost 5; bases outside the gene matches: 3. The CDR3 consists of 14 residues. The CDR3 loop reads CAWRRLAGVDTQYF. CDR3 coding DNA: TGTGCCTGGAGGAGACTAGCGGGAGTAGATACGCAGTATTTT.

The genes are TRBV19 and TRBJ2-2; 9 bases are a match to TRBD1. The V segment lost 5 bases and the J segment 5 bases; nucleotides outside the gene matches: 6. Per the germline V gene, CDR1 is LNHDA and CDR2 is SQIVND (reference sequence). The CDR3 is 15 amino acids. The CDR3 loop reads CASSLGQGRTGELFF. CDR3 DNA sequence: TGTGCCAGTAGTTTGGGACAGGGACGGACCGGGGAGCTGTTTTTT.

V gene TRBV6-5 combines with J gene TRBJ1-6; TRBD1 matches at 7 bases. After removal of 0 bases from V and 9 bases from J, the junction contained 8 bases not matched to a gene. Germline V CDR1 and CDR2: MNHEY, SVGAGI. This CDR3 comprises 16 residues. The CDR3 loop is CASSYSPTGVGSPLHF. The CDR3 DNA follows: TGTGCCAGCAGTTACTCACCAACAGGGGTCGGTTCACCCCTCCACTTT.

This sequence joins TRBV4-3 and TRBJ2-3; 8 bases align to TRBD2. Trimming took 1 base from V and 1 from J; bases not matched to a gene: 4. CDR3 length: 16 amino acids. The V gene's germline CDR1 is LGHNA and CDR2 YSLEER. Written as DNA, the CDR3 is TGCGCCAGCAGCCAAGGGGCTAGCGGGCGCACAGATACGCAGTATTTT. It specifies CASSQGASGRTDTQYF.

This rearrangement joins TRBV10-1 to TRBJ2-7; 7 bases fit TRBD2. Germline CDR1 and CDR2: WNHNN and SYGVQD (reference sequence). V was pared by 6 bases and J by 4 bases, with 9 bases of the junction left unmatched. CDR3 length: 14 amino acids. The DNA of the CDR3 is TGCGCCAGCAGCGCGGGGGACTCAACTTACGAGCAGTACTTC. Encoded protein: CASSAGDSTYEQYF.

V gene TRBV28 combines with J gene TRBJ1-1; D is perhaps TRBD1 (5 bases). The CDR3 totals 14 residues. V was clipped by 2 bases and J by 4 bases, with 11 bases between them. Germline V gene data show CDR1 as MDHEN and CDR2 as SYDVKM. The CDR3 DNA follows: TGTGCCAGCAGTTTAGTACAGGCCGGCACTGAAGCTTTCTTT. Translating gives CASSLVQAGTEAFF.

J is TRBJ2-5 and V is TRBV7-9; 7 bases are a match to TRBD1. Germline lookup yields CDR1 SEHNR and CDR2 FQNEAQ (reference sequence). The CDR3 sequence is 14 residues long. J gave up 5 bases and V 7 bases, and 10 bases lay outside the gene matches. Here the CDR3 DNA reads TGTGCCAGCACCCGGGACAGCCGAGGGGAGACCCAGTACTTC. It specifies CASTRDSRGETQYF.

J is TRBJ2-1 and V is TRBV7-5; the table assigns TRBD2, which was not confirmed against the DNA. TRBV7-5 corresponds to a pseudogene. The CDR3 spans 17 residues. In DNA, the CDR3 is TGTGTCAGAAGCTTGAGGCTAGCGGGGGTGCGGGGCAATGAGCAGTTCTTC. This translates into CVRSLRLAGVRGNEQFF.